This T cell receptor beta chain comes out of a study of cytomegalovirus exposure and HLA in healthy donors. Study-level points and caveats: The TCR clusters that emerged in the first cohort tended, a later analysis found, to co-occur in the approximately 130 validation repertoires. The classifier reportedly diagnosed cytomegalovirus status with high sensitivity and specificity. According to the study, around 160 TCR beta chains were cytomegalovirus-associated.

A word on this clone: Its matching antigen is unknown.

Germline assignment: CDR1 SGHRS and CDR2 YFSETQ. V was clipped by 3 bases and J by 3 bases; unmatched bases: 10. This CDR3 spans 17 amino acids. Sequenced by immunoSEQ multiplex PCR; TCRdb stores in-frame clones only, minus some. This sample has more than 85,000 clones, with around 89% found just once. The rearrangement links TRBV5-1 to TRBJ2-2, with 8 bases lining up with TRBD1. The clonotype comes from a woman in her twenties or thirties in good health and CMV-seropositive. The sample was PBMCs. The CDR3: CASSYPRQGADTGELFF. The CDR3 nucleotides read TGCGCCAGCAGCTATCCAAGGCAGGGGGCCGACACCGGGGAGCTGTTTTTT.